One and the same sample provided the 32 T cell receptor beta chains below, sequenced in a study of T cell changes during pregnancy in multiple sclerosis. Assay: immunoSEQ multiplex PCR; the TCRdb copy retains only in-frame clones and omits some. The sample yields about 60,000 clones, around 93% seen once. The sample was peripheral blood, taken in the first trimester of pregnancy. The receptor source for this set is a female donor with multiple sclerosis, enrolled in a pregnancy study.

The rearrangement links TRBV11-2 to TRBJ2-1, with 8 bases identical to TRBD2. The CDR3 is 16 residues long. Unmatched junction bases numbered 6, after V lost 5 bases and J lost 0 bases. The germline V gene has CDR1 SGHAT and CDR2 FQNNGV. CDR3 sequence: CASSEQRGFSYNEQFF. The DNA of the CDR3 is TGTGCCAGCAGCGAACAGCGGGGGTTCTCCTACAATGAGCAGTTCTTC.

V is TRBV5-6 and J is TRBJ2-7; 7 bases are shared with TRBD2. V was pared by 0 bases and J by 4 bases, with 10 bases of the junction left unmatched. The CDR3 is 16 amino acids. Per the germline V gene, CDR1 is SGHDT and CDR2 is YYEEEE. The CDR3 region is CASSLVGGGREYEQYF. The CDR3 DNA follows: TGTGCCAGCAGCTTGGTGGGCGGAGGGAGGGAGTACGAGCAGTACTTC. The whole variable domain, filled in from reference TRBV5-6 and TRBJ2-7, reads DAGVTQSPTHLIKTRGQQVTLRCSPKSGHDTVSWYQQALGQGPQFIFQYYEEEERQRGNFPDRFSGHQFPNYSSELNVNALLLGDSALYLCASSLVGGGREYEQYFGPGTRLTVT.

The chain employs TRBV7-2 and TRBJ2-7, with 8 bases aligning to TRBD2. Trimming cost V 0 bases and J 3 bases; bases outside gene matches: 4. This CDR3 region has 15 residues. The germline V gene has CDR1 SGHTA and CDR2 FQGNSA. The DNA for the CDR3 is TGTGCCAGCAGCTTAGCCCCAGCGGGGGTCTACGAGCAGTACTTC. Translating gives CASSLAPAGVYEQYF.

This chain links TRBV9 with TRBJ1-5; no clear D. The V end was cut by 0 bases, the J end by 4 bases, with 8 bases between. This CDR3 spans 14 amino acids. Germline values: CDR1 SGDLS, CDR2 YYNGEE. The CDR3 spells CASSVDGGNQPQHF. CDR3 bases: TGTGCCAGCAGCGTAGATGGAGGTAATCAGCCCCAGCATTTT. Variable domain in full (rest from reference TRBV9 and TRBJ1-5): DSGVTQTPKHLITATGQRVTLRCSPRSGDLSVYWYQQSLDQGLQFLIQYYNGEERAKGNILERFSAQQFPDLHSELNLSSLELGDSALYFCASSVDGGNQPQHFGDGTRLSIL.

The gene calls are TRBV30 and TRBJ1-5; D gene unclear. The CDR3 length is 14 residues. Trimming removed 2 bases from V and 6 bases from J, with 14 bases in between. Germline CDR1 GTSNPN, CDR2 SVGIG (reference sequence). The CDR3 coding sequence is TGTGCCTGGAGTCAATTGCGGGAACTTCAGCCCCAGCATTTT. Residues: CAWSQLRELQPQHF.

The chain links TRBV6-1 to TRBJ1-6; a possible D gene is TRBD1 (5 bases). This CDR3 has 14 residues. V was clipped by 5 bases and J by 10 bases, with 15 bases between them. In germline, CDR1 is MNHNS, CDR2 SASEGT. The CDR3 sequence: CASSNGGDMSPLHF. CDR3 nucleotides: TGTGCCAGCAGTAACGGAGGGGATATGTCACCCCTCCACTTT.

This chain joins TRBV29-1 and TRBJ2-7; weak D call: TRBD1 (5 bases). Germline-derived CDR1 and CDR2 are SQVTM and ANQGSEA. Trimming left V 4 bases short and J 6 bases short, with 10 bases between. The CDR3 has 11 residues. The CDR3 here is CSVVGPGEQYF. In DNA form, the CDR3 reads TGCAGCGTTGTGGGGCCTGGCGAGCAGTACTTC.

This chain uses TRBV15 with TRBJ2-1; D might be TRBD2 (6 bases). Germline-derived CDR1 and CDR2 are LNHNV and YYDKDF (reference sequence). CDR3 length: 17 residues. Trimming took 2 bases from V and 0 from J, leaving 14 bases between them. The chain's CDR3 is CATSRFPAGSSYNEQFF. DNA for the CDR3: TGTGCCACCAGCAGATTTCCTGCCGGGAGCTCCTACAATGAGCAGTTCTTC.

The chain recombines TRBV18 with TRBJ2-7; 7 positions match TRBD1. Germline trimming cut 6 bases from V and 6 bases from J; bases unmatched to any gene: 8. Per germline, CDR1 KGHSH and CDR2 LQKENI. The CDR3 has 13 residues. CDR3 in DNA: TGTGCCAGCTCGACAGGGCATCGAGCCGAGCAGTACTTC. Protein product: CASSTGHRAEQYF.

The V call is TRBV6-6, the J call TRBJ2-1; TRBD2 matches 7 bases. J lost 7 bases, V lost 6 bases, and 9 bases had no gene match. This CDR3 comprises 14 residues. Germline V gene data show CDR1 as MNHNY and CDR2 as SVGAGI (reference sequence). For the CDR3, the DNA is TGTGCCAGCAGAGCGGTAGCGGGTGGGAATGAGCAGTTCTTC. Encoded protein: CASRAVAGGNEQFF.

This clone was counted once. V is TRBV5-4 and J is TRBJ1-1; D gene uncertain. The germline gives CDR1 SGHNT, CDR2 YYREEE (reference sequence). CDR3 length equals 12 residues. V was shortened by 4 bases and J by 8 bases, with 12 bases between the two germline ends. In nucleotides, the CDR3 is TGTGCCAGCAGCGCCAGCGGGTGGGAAGCTTTCTTT. It specifies CASSASGWEAFF.

This chain joins TRBV19 and TRBJ1-5; the D gene is possibly TRBD1 (6 bases). Germline V gives CDR1 LNHDA, CDR2 SQIVND (reference sequence). The CDR3 is 17 amino acids. With 9 bases removed from V and 0 bases from J, the gap between germline ends came to 21 bases. The CDR3 here is CASRTGWGRYSNQPQHF. CDR3 in DNA: TGTGCCAGCCGTACTGGGTGGGGGCGTTATAGCAATCAGCCCCAGCATTTT.

The CDR3 loop reads CAWSVAGVPEAFF. The CDR3 coding sequence is TGTGCCTGGAGTGTAGCAGGTGTGCCTGAAGCTTTCTTT. This chain links TRBV30 with TRBJ1-1; unclear D gene. V shed 0 bases and J shed 6 bases, with 11 bases lying between them. This CDR3 comprises 13 residues. The V gene's germline CDR1 is GTSNPN and CDR2 SVGIG (reference sequence).

The chain recombines TRBV29-1 with TRBJ2-3; 9 bases match TRBD1. With V trimmed by 7 bases and J by 3 bases, 5 bases remained unmatched. The length of the CDR3 is 13 residues. Germline CDR1 and CDR2: SQVTM and ANQGSEA. The chain's CDR3 is CSGGDRATDTQYF. The DNA for the CDR3 is TGCAGCGGGGGGGACAGGGCTACAGATACGCAGTATTTT.

The rearrangement joins TRBV5-5 to TRBJ2-7; D is uncertain. V dropped 4 bases and J dropped 0 bases, with 17 bases sitting between them. The germline CDR1 and CDR2 sequences are SGHKS and YYEKEE (reference sequence). The CDR3 has 16 amino acids. The chain's CDR3 is CASSQTEELPSYEQYF. CDR3 bases: TGTGCCAGCAGCCAAACTGAGGAGTTACCCTCCTACGAGCAGTACTTC.

The chain employs TRBV6-6 and TRBJ2-3; TRBD2 aligns across 12 bases. In germline, CDR1 is MNHNY, CDR2 SVGAGI (reference sequence). V lost 9 bases, J lost 3 bases, and 1 base stayed unmatched. This CDR3 comprises 13 residues. For the CDR3, the DNA is TGTGCCAGTCTAGCGGGGGGGACAGATACGCAGTATTTT. Its translation is CASLAGGTDTQYF.

This chain links TRBV2 with TRBJ2-5; TRBD2 agrees at 9 bases. The V segment lost 0 bases and the J segment 4 bases; nucleotides outside the gene matches: 12. The germline V gene encodes CDR1 SNHLY and CDR2 FYNNEI. The CDR3 has 18 residues. CDR3 nucleotide sequence: TGTGCCAGCAGTGAAGCTTGGCTAGCGGGGACTGGGGCAGAGACCCAGTACTTC. Translated: CASSEAWLAGTGAETQYF.

This clone has just one count. This chain links TRBV9 with TRBJ2-5; no clear D gene. The CDR3 has 14 residues. The ends were cut back, 4 bases at V and 2 bases at J, with 12 bases in the middle. Germline CDR1 and CDR2: SGDLS and YYNGEE. CDR3 protein: CASSPRSQQETQYF. The CDR3 DNA is TGTGCCAGCAGCCCCCGTTCGCAGCAAGAGACCCAGTACTTC.

This chain joins TRBV7-3 and TRBJ2-3, with D possibly being TRBD2 (5 bases). Matching the DNA end better, TRBJ2-2 makes the J call doubtful. CDR1 SGHTA and CDR2 FQGTGA come from the germline V gene. CDR3 size: 11 residues. Here the CDR3 DNA reads TGTGCCAGCAGCTTAACTGGACTCCTGTTTTTT. It is translated as CASSLTGLLFF.

This clone was observed a few times. The chain has TRBV4-2 and TRBJ1-5, with D hard to call. The CDR3 is 13 amino acids. V shed 4 bases and J shed 3 bases, with 7 bases lying between them. Germline V gives CDR1 LGHNA, CDR2 YNFKEQ. The CDR3 spells CASSPGLNQPQHF. CDR3 coding DNA: TGTGCCAGCAGCCCTGGGCTCAATCAGCCCCAGCATTTT.

The J gene is TRBJ2-5, the V gene TRBV14; 9 bases match TRBD2. V lost 3 bases and J lost 2; bases outside the gene matches: 7. CDR3 length: 16 residues. CDR1 is SGHDN and CDR2 is FVKESK in the germline V gene. For the CDR3, the DNA is TGTGCCAGCAGCCACTCGGCGGGGGGGCCACAAGAGACCCAGTACTTC. Translating gives CASSHSAGGPQETQYF.

This clone occurred once. The genes are TRBV12-5 and TRBJ1-2, with 8 bases matching TRBD1. Germline loops: CDR1 LGHNT, CDR2 FRNRAP. V lost 5 bases and J lost 7; bases outside the gene matches: 6. The CDR3 extends over 13 amino acids. The CDR3 region has the DNA TGTGCTAGTGGTCCACGGACAGGGTTTGGCTACACCTTC. Translating gives CASGPRTGFGYTF.

The chain has TRBV5-6 and TRBJ2-3; tentatively, D is TRBD1 (6 bases). Germline CDR1 SGHDT, CDR2 YYEEEE. V dropped 1 base and J dropped 3 bases, with 12 bases sitting between them. The CDR3 runs to 15 residues. The CDR3 is CASSLRQGTTDTQYF. The CDR3 DNA reads TGTGCCAGCAGCTTGCGGCAGGGGACAACAGATACGCAGTATTTT.

The chain employs TRBV13 and TRBJ1-6; a possible D gene is TRBD1 (5 bases). The V gene lost 0 bases and the J gene lost 6 bases, with 12 bases spanning the gap. The CDR3 loop spans 16 amino acids. Germline V CDR1 and CDR2: PRHDT, FYEKMQ (reference sequence). In DNA form, the CDR3 reads TGTGCCAGCAGCTTAGGGGGGCAGATTATTAATTCACCCCTCCACTTT. Its protein is CASSLGGQIINSPLHF.

V and J are TRBV7-8 and TRBJ1-1, with D uncertain. Trimming pared 1 base from V and 2 bases from J, leaving 14 bases between. In germline, CDR1 is SGHVS, CDR2 FQNEAQ. The CDR3 has 16 amino acids. In DNA form, the CDR3 reads TGTGCCAGCAGCTTAGGTCCGGGAAAGGCCAACACTGAAGCTTTCTTT. It specifies CASSLGPGKANTEAFF.

V and J are TRBV10-3 and TRBJ2-2, with 11 nucleotides matching TRBD2. The trim removed 6 bases at V and 6 bases at J, leaving 3 bases unmatched. CDR1 and CDR2 from the germline V gene are ENHRY and SYGVKD. This CDR3 region has 14 residues. DNA of the CDR3: TGTGCCATCAGGGCGGGACTAGCGGCCGGGGAGCTGTTTTTT. Amino acid sequence: CAIRAGLAAGELFF.

V is TRBV7-2 and J is TRBJ2-3; 9 bases line up with TRBD2. Germline loops: CDR1 SGHTA, CDR2 FQGNSA. The CDR3 totals 17 residues. Trimming took 1 base from V and 0 from J; bases not matched to a gene: 5. CDR3 bases: TGTGCCAGCAGCTTAGGCCCAGCGGGGGGCAGCACAGATACGCAGTATTTT. Translating it yields CASSLGPAGGSTDTQYF.

The gene calls are TRBV12-5 and TRBJ1-1; D is unclear. This CDR3 comprises 11 residues. The germline CDR1 and CDR2 sequences are LGHNT and FRNRAP. V lost 9 bases, J lost 0 bases, and 5 bases lay in between. The CDR3 DNA sequence: TGTGCTAGCAGCGTGAACACTGAAGCTTTCTTT. The encoded protein is CASSVNTEAFF.

This chain uses TRBV4-2 with TRBJ1-2; 7 bases map to TRBD1. The CDR3 has 15 amino acids. Germline V gene lookup returns CDR1 LGHNA and CDR2 YNFKEQ. Trimming cost V 1 base and J 5 bases; bases outside gene matches: 7. CDR3: CASSQAPTGAYGYTF. CDR3 bases: TGTGCCAGCAGCCAAGCCCCAACAGGGGCGTATGGCTACACCTTC.

V gene TRBV7-2 combines with J gene TRBJ2-4; 10 nucleotides agree with TRBD2. Per germline, CDR1 SGHTA and CDR2 FQGNSA. The trim removed 0 bases at V and 2 bases at J, leaving 10 bases unmatched. The CDR3 contains 19 residues. The CDR3: CASSLAAGGTGGSKNIQYF. CDR3 in DNA: TGTGCCAGCAGCTTAGCAGCGGGGGGGACAGGAGGCTCCAAAAACATTCAGTACTTC.

The rearrangement uses TRBV5-1 and TRBJ2-5; no firm D call. The J call may be incorrect, as the DNA end agrees better with TRBJ2-7. The germline V gene has CDR1 SGHRS and CDR2 YFSETQ. The CDR3 is 14 amino acids. The CDR3 bases are TGCGCCAGCAGCTTGAACGTCCGCTCCTACGAGCAGTACTTC. The encoded protein is CASSLNVRSYEQYF.

The chain couples TRBV19 to TRBJ2-7, with 10 nucleotides matching TRBD1. The germline CDR1 and CDR2 sequences are LNHDA and SQIVND (reference sequence). The CDR3 spans 14 residues. The trim removed 10 bases at V and 3 bases at J, leaving 9 bases unmatched. The CDR3 region has the DNA TGTGCCACCGGGACAGGGGATATGTTCTACGAGCAGTACTTC. Translating it yields CATGTGDMFYEQYF.